The 18 T cell receptor beta chains reported below all come from one sample, sequenced in a study of CD8+ T cells in alopecia areata. Reverse transcribed after extraction, RNA yielded cDNA as the sequencing template. The method was immunoSEQ multiplex PCR; TCRdb's version includes in-frame clones alone and lacks a portion of them. The table records about 260,000 clones, about 60% of them present only once. Treatment indicated: oral pan-JAK inhibitor, 5-10 mg twice daily. The sample consisted of CD4+ T cells sorted from blood, taken at week 52, from a patient treated with tofacitinib. The receptors come from a human donor with alopecia areata.

This chain uses TRBV6-5 with TRBJ1-6; TRBD1 aligns across 7 bases. Trimming cost V 7 bases and J 9 bases; bases outside gene matches: 12. Germline V lookup: CDR1 MNHEY, CDR2 SVGAGI. This CDR3 spans 15 amino acids. CDR3 sequence reads: CASTPSDRMSSPLHF. In nucleotides, the CDR3 is TGTGCCAGCACCCCATCGGACAGGATGTCTTCACCCCTCCACTTT.

This clone was seen ten or more times. The chain carries TRBV5-4 and TRBJ2-3, with 7 bases aligning to TRBD2. The CDR3 covers 14 residues. Germline CDR1 SGHNT, CDR2 YYREEE (reference sequence). Trimming at V came to 4 bases and at J to 1 base, leaving 3 bases not matched to a gene. The CDR3 is CASSRRGGTDTQYF. The CDR3 nucleotides are TGTGCCAGCAGCAGACGGGGGGGCACAGATACGCAGTATTTT. The variable domain in full, with the rest retrieved from reference TRBV5-4 and TRBJ2-3, is ETGVTQSPTHLIKTRGQQVTLRCSSQSGHNTVSWYQQALGQGPQFIFQYYREEENGRGNFPPRFSGLQFPNYSSELNVNALELDDSALYLCASSRRGGTDTQYFGPGTRLTVL.

The chain joins TRBV4-3 to TRBJ1-2; a possible D gene is TRBD1 (6 bases). CDR3 length equals 16 residues. CDR1 is LGHNA and CDR2 is YSLEER in the germline V gene. V dropped 0 bases and J dropped 2 bases, with 13 bases sitting between them. The CDR3 here is CASSQEVRGLNYGYTF. For the CDR3, the DNA is TGCGCCAGCAGCCAAGAAGTCCGGGGGCTCAACTATGGCTACACCTTC.

The chain is built from TRBV9 and TRBJ2-7, with 8 nucleotides matching TRBD1. The CDR3 consists of 15 residues. The germline gives CDR1 SGDLS, CDR2 YYNGEE. V gave up 4 bases and J gave up 0 bases; unmatched junction bases: 6. Here the CDR3 DNA reads TGTGCCAGCAGCACCCGGGACAGGAGCTCCTACGAGCAGTACTTC. This codes for CASSTRDRSSYEQYF.

The V and J genes are TRBV29-1 and TRBJ2-5, with 8 positions matching TRBD1. J was trimmed by 1 base and V by 2 bases; bases with no gene match: 3. Germline lookup yields CDR1 SQVTM and CDR2 ANQGSEA. The CDR3 is made up of 14 amino acids. The CDR3 loop is CSVESDRAQETQYF. DNA for the CDR3: TGCAGCGTTGAATCGGACAGGGCCCAAGAGACCCAGTACTTC.

With respect to this clone: Within the sample, other DNA sequences also encode this same CDR3. The chain employs TRBV30 and TRBJ2-7, with a tentative D call TRBD2 (5 bases). Germline values: CDR1 GTSNPN, CDR2 SVGIG (reference sequence). V dropped 1 base and J dropped 3 bases, with 7 bases sitting between them. The CDR3 is 12 amino acids. The CDR3 DNA reads as TGTGCCTGGAGTGGAGGGAGCTACGAGCAGTACTTC. This codes for CAWSGGSYEQYF.

The chain recombines TRBV2 with TRBJ1-5, with D maybe TRBD1 (5 bases). Trimming stripped 2 bases from V and 5 bases from J, with 13 bases between. The CDR3 contains 15 residues. Germline V lookup: CDR1 SNHLY, CDR2 FYNNEI. CDR3 sequence: CASSEQGIPHQPQHF. The CDR3 region has the DNA TGTGCCAGCAGTGAACAGGGAATTCCTCATCAGCCCCAGCATTTT.

Only a few counts were recorded for this clone. V and J are TRBV27 and TRBJ2-7, with D uncertain. This CDR3 is 13 amino acids long. V was pared by 8 bases and J by 6 bases, with 17 bases between. CDR1 is MNHEY and CDR2 is SMNVEV in the germline V gene (reference sequence). The CDR3 here is CASASGPWGEQYF. In DNA form, the CDR3 reads TGTGCCAGCGCTTCCGGGCCCTGGGGCGAGCAGTACTTC.

CDR3 nucleotide sequence: TGTGCCAGCAGCCCCTCCGGGATGGGTCCCCAGCATTTT. It yields the protein CASSPSGMGPQHF. The V gene is TRBV9, the J gene TRBJ1-5; no clear D gene. V lost 4 bases and J 10 bases, leaving 15 bases between the germline ends. Germline-derived CDR1 and CDR2 are SGDLS and YYNGEE. The CDR3 is 13 amino acids.

The V gene is TRBV20-1, the J gene TRBJ2-1, with D unclear. CDR1 DFQATT and CDR2 SNEGSKA come from the germline V gene (reference sequence). This CDR3 comprises 11 residues. V lost 1 base and J lost 10, with 8 bases in between. CDR3 DNA: TGCAGTGCTAGAGCACACGGAGAGCAGTTCTTC. It specifies CSARAHGEQFF.

J is TRBJ2-7 and V is TRBV11-2; 7 bases align to TRBD1. Germline-derived CDR1 and CDR2 are SGHAT and FQNNGV. The CDR3 spans 15 residues. After removal of 3 bases from V and 0 bases from J, the junction contained 5 bases not matched to a gene. This CDR3 reads CASSLGQPPSYEQYF. The CDR3, as DNA: TGTGCCAGCAGCTTGGGACAGCCGCCCTCCTACGAGCAGTACTTC.

The chain joins TRBV5-1 to TRBJ1-6; no firm D call. The CDR3 extends over 15 amino acids. The V end lost 0 bases, the J end lost 8 bases, and 12 bases lay between the germline ends. CDR1 is SGHRS and CDR2 is YFSETQ in the germline V gene. The CDR3 sequence is CASSLAQASYSPLHF. The DNA for the CDR3 is TGCGCCAGCAGCTTGGCGCAGGCTTCTTATTCACCCCTCCACTTT.

The chain recombines TRBV14 with TRBJ2-7; possibly TRBD2 for D (5 bases). Trimming pared 0 bases from V and 5 bases from J, leaving 20 bases between. The length of the CDR3 is 17 residues. Germline CDR1 reads SGHDN; CDR2 reads FVKESK. The DNA for the CDR3 is TGTGCCAGCAGCCAAGATCAACGCAGACCGAGCGGCAACGAGCAGTACTTC. Translated, it gives CASSQDQRRPSGNEQYF.

This clone was recorded a few times. This sequence joins TRBV29-1 and TRBJ2-3, with D maybe TRBD1 (7 bases). The CDR3 totals 13 residues. The ends were cut back, 6 bases at V and 3 bases at J, with 13 bases in the middle. CDR1 is SQVTM and CDR2 is ANQGSEA in the germline V gene. This CDR3 is CSVQGRITDTQYF. CDR3 bases: TGCAGCGTACAGGGGAGGATAACAGATACGCAGTATTTT.

This rearrangement joins TRBV30 to TRBJ1-1, with 7 bases that match TRBD1. Germline V gene lookup returns CDR1 GTSNPN and CDR2 SVGIG (reference sequence). This CDR3 comprises 13 residues. The trim removed 2 bases at V and 7 bases at J, leaving 7 bases unmatched. The CDR3 region is CAWSPDRTGEAFF. CDR3 in DNA: TGTGCCTGGAGTCCGGACAGGACGGGTGAAGCTTTCTTT.

A remark on this clone: The sample carries other DNA sequences with the same CDR3. The chain carries TRBV30 and TRBJ2-7; weak D call: TRBD1 (6 bases). This CDR3 comprises 13 residues. Germline assignment: CDR1 GTSNPN and CDR2 SVGIG (reference sequence). Trimming took off 2 bases at V and 2 bases at J, with 10 bases between the two ends. This chain's CDR3 is CAWSQGLTYEQYF. DNA for the CDR3: TGTGCCTGGAGTCAGGGGTTGACCTACGAGCAGTACTTC.

This clone was found a few times. V gene TRBV6-5 combines with J gene TRBJ1-2; D is perhaps TRBD1 (6 bases). Germline V CDR1 and CDR2: MNHEY, SVGAGI. The V end lost 5 bases, the J end lost 8 bases, and 12 bases lay between the germline ends. The CDR3 has 12 residues. The CDR3 sequence is CASSPGAPGYTF. CDR3 DNA sequence: TGTGCCAGCAGTCCGGGGGCCCCCGGCTACACCTTC.

The chain has TRBV7-3 and TRBJ2-7; the match to TRBD1 covers 10 bases. CDR1 SGHTA and CDR2 FQGTGA come from the germline V gene. J lost 5 bases, V lost 9 bases, and 4 bases had no gene match. This CDR3 has 12 amino acids. CDR3 in amino acids: CARCDRGHEQYF. The DNA of the CDR3 is TGTGCCAGGTGTGACAGGGGGCACGAGCAGTACTTC.